This TCR beta chain emerged from a study of OX40 agonist ivuxolimab in advanced cancers. Overall study findings and caveats: CD4+ and CD8+ blood T cells expanded clonally by week 6 at 0.1 to 3.0 mg/kg.

Libraries were prepared by immunoSEQ multiplex PCR; TCRdb keeps only in-frame clonotypes and omits some of them. The sample carries tens of thousands of clones, 84% recorded once. Only one count was recorded for this clone. What it binds is not known. Trimming at V came to 3 bases and at J to 6 bases, leaving 12 bases not matched to a gene. This CDR3 region has 16 residues. The germline V gene encodes CDR1 MGHRA and CDR2 YSYEKL. Sequenced material: CD4+ or CD8+ T cells sorted from blood, taken in a trial of the OX40 agonist ivuxolimab. The clonotype originates from an adult with an advanced solid tumor such as melanoma, head and neck, liver or kidney cancer. J is TRBJ1-1 and V is TRBV4-1; 8 bases match TRBD1. CDR3 DNA sequence: TGCGCCAGCAGCCACCGACTACAGGGGGGAAGGGCTGAAGCTTTCTTT. It encodes CASSHRLQGGRAEAFF.